These 2 T cell receptor beta chains were sequenced from one sample in a study of OX40 agonist ivuxolimab in advanced cancers. Method: immunoSEQ multiplex PCR; TCRdb's copy keeps in-frame clones and lacks some. The table shows 60,000 to 70,000 clones, with roughly 80% occurring only once. Sample: CD4+ or CD8+ T cells sorted from blood, taken in a trial of the OX40 agonist ivuxolimab. The receptors shown here come from an adult with an advanced solid tumor such as melanoma, head and neck, liver or kidney cancer.

The CDR3 loop reads CATSREGLGRHNYGYTF. The DNA of the CDR3 is TGTGCCACCAGCAGAGAGGGGTTAGGAAGGCATAACTATGGCTACACCTTC. This sequence joins TRBV15 and TRBJ1-2; D gene uncertain. Trimming pared 0 bases from V and 1 base from J, leaving 15 bases between. CDR1 and CDR2 from the germline V gene are LNHNV and YYDKDF (reference sequence). The CDR3 is made up of 17 amino acids.

The V gene is TRBV5-1, the J gene TRBJ1-2; D gene ambiguous. The germline V and J ends were trimmed by 4 bases and 3 bases, with 10 bases remaining between them. This CDR3 region has 13 residues. The V gene's germline CDR1 is SGHRS and CDR2 YFSETQ. The CDR3 loop is CASSDPPDYGYTF. The DNA for the CDR3 is TGCGCCAGCAGCGATCCGCCGGACTATGGCTACACCTTC. Combining the CDR3 with reference TRBV5-1 and TRBJ1-2 gives the whole variable domain KAGVTQTPRYLIKTRGQQVTLSCSPISGHRSVSWYQQTPGQGLQFLFEYFSETQRNKGNFPGRFSGRQFSNSRSEMNVSTLELGDSALYLCASSDPPDYGYTFGSGTRLTVV.